Listed here are 11 T cell receptor beta chains from one sample, sequenced in a study of cytomegalovirus exposure and HLA in healthy donors (dated 2017 in TCRdb). Library preparation used the immunoSEQ multiplex PCR assay. The multiplex PCR relied on a mix of 60 forward primers for TCR Vbeta segments and 13 reverse primers for TCR Jbeta segments. TCRdb took over this immuneACCESS table, retaining in-frame rearrangements with V and J assigned. Such tables are incomplete; in checked studies, under half of the missing clones stem from an unresolved V gene, and the remainder is unexplained. This sample lists more than 90,000 clones; 65% to 75% were detected once. Around 4.9% of the sample lies in the top ten. The specimen sequenced was PBMCs. All receptors derive from a man aged 30 to 39 in good health and CMV-seropositive.

V gene TRBV19 combines with J gene TRBJ2-1; D not resolved. The germline V gene has CDR1 LNHDA and CDR2 SQIVND (reference sequence). The CDR3 is 13 amino acids. Trimming removed 6 bases from V and 2 bases from J, with 8 bases in between. The CDR3 reads CASRNLPYNEQFF. CDR3 DNA sequence: TGTGCCAGTAGAAACCTACCCTACAATGAGCAGTTCTTC.

J is TRBJ1-1 and V is TRBV4-2, with a possible D match to TRBD1 (5 bases). Per the germline V gene, CDR1 is LGHNA and CDR2 is YNFKEQ. V lost 3 bases and J 1 base, leaving 12 bases between the germline ends. The CDR3 is 15 residues long. The CDR3 DNA reads as TGTGCCAGCAGCCAGGATATCCAGGGGAACACTGAAGCTTTCTTT. Encoded protein: CASSQDIQGNTEAFF.

The V gene is TRBV7-2, the J gene TRBJ2-4, with 8 bases lining up with TRBD1. The CDR3 has 12 residues. V was pared by 5 bases and J by 14 bases, with 8 bases of the junction left unmatched. The germline V gene has CDR1 SGHTA and CDR2 FQGNSA. The CDR3 here is CASSRDGQGKYF. CDR3 bases: TGTGCCAGCAGCCGAGACGGACAGGGAAAGTACTTC.

The gene calls are TRBV30 and TRBJ1-4; a possible D gene is TRBD1 (6 bases). V lost 0 bases and J lost 8, with 16 bases in between. Germline V gene lookup returns CDR1 GTSNPN and CDR2 SVGIG (reference sequence). The length of the CDR3 is 15 residues. Here the CDR3 reads CAWSVQGGDREKLFF. Here the CDR3 DNA reads TGTGCCTGGAGTGTACAGGGAGGGGACCGGGAAAAACTGTTTTTT.

The V call is TRBV2, the J call TRBJ2-4, with 9 bases matching TRBD1. V was pared by 6 bases and J by 6 bases, with 9 bases of the junction left unmatched. The CDR3 sequence is 15 residues long. In germline, CDR1 is SNHLY, CDR2 FYNNEI. The CDR3 spells CASRGSGTGRNIQYF. CDR3 nucleotide sequence: TGTGCCAGCAGGGGGTCCGGGACAGGGCGAAACATTCAGTACTTC.

This chain joins TRBV5-1 and TRBJ2-7; possible D gene TRBD2, 6 bases. Trimming left V 2 bases short and J 0 bases short, with 9 bases between. The CDR3 is 14 amino acids. Per germline, CDR1 SGHRS and CDR2 YFSETQ. This chain's CDR3 is CASSFGGSSYEQYF. The CDR3 DNA follows: TGCGCCAGCAGCTTCGGGGGAAGCTCCTACGAGCAGTACTTC.

The CDR3 DNA is TGTGCCAGCGGGGACAGGGGGGCATCTACCCGGCATTTT. Its translation is CASGDRGASTRHF. V and J are TRBV6-1 and TRBJ1-5; the match to TRBD1 covers 11 bases. Unmatched junction bases numbered 12, after V lost 8 bases and J lost 15 bases. The CDR3 totals 13 residues. From germline, CDR1 is MNHNS and CDR2 SASEGT.

V and J are TRBV2 and TRBJ1-5; 7 bases map to TRBD1. V trimming: 7 bases; J trimming: 4 bases; junction bases outside the gene matches: 7. CDR3 size: 14 residues. Germline values: CDR1 SNHLY, CDR2 FYNNEI. The CDR3 bases are TGTGCCAGCATGGTAGGACAGGTAAATCAGCCCCAGCATTTT. Its protein product is CASMVGQVNQPQHF. Full variable domain (rest looked up from reference TRBV2 and TRBJ1-5): EPEVTQTPSHQVTQMGQEVILRCVPISNHLYFYWYRQILGQKVEFLVSFYNNEISEKSEIFDDQFSVERPDGSNFTLKIRSTKLEDSAMYFCASMVGQVNQPQHFGDGTRLSIL.

This chain uses TRBV4-1 with TRBJ1-2; 10 nucleotides line up with TRBD1. The ends lost 4 bases at V and 4 bases at J; junction bases unmatched: 9. The CDR3 is made up of 16 amino acids. Per germline, CDR1 MGHRA and CDR2 YSYEKL. The CDR3 loop is CASSPSRGTGAYGYTF. In DNA, the CDR3 is TGCGCCAGCAGCCCTTCCAGAGGGACAGGGGCCTATGGCTACACCTTC.

This clone has a single count. The V and J genes are TRBV18 and TRBJ2-1; possible D gene TRBD2, 7 bases. There are 14 residues in the CDR3. CDR1 KGHSH and CDR2 LQKENI come from the germline V gene. Between the trimmed V and J ends, which lost 4 bases and 6 bases, there was a span of 13 bases. CDR3 bases: TGTGCCAGCTCACAAATAGGGGGGGCCAATGAGCAGTTCTTC. Its translation: CASSQIGGANEQFF.

V usage is TRBV2 and J usage is TRBJ1-5; no clear D gene. Germline V gene data show CDR1 as SNHLY and CDR2 as FYNNEI. The CDR3 has 13 residues. V was pared by 7 bases and J by 4 bases, with 11 bases between. As DNA, the CDR3 is TGTGCCAGCAATCGGGAAATGAATCAGCCCCAGCATTTT. Translating gives CASNREMNQPQHF.